This T cell receptor (beta chain) comes out of a study of human T cells and chemical hapten exposure. About the study: A 2 cm by 2 cm inner upper arm patch received 2% DPC for sensitization. The variation in per-sample TCR yields arose mainly from small differences in pooled library volumes.

Trimming cost V 7 bases and J 0 bases; bases outside gene matches: 8. Germline-derived CDR1 and CDR2 are KGHDR and SFDVKD. There are 17 residues in the CDR3. This clonotype has more than one count but fewer than ten. Antigen unknown. Time point defined: patch test 3, about 24 weeks after DPC sensitization. Treatment: therapeutic diphenylcyclopropenone sensitization with weekly scalp DPC. Drawing of blood took place ahead of applying each patch test. TCRdb passed the RACE reads through MiXCR, listing each CDR3 protein once. The sample carries more than 85,000 distinct CDR3 sequences, under 40% recorded once. Study-level points and caveats: The study found that DPC sensitization did not change TCRs above 1 in 1000 frequency.

The input for sequencing was whole blood, taken in connection with sensitization to the hapten diphenylcyclopropenone (DPC). The chain carries TRBV24-1 and TRBJ2-2, with 9 bases lining up with TRBD2. This clonotype originated in a man aged 35 to 55 with alopecia areata. Some clones in this sample may be carry-over from other donors' samples. DNA for the CDR3: TGTGCCACCAGCCAAGCGGGAGGATACGCGAACACCGGGGAGCTGTTTTTT. It yields the protein CATSQAGGYANTGELFF.